This T cell receptor beta chain was sequenced during a study of patients and donors after allogeneic stem cell transplantation. This clonotype occurred a few times. Germline V gene data show CDR1 as SNHLY and CDR2 as FYNNEI. Trimming took 6 bases from V and 6 from J, leaving 8 bases between them. The CDR3 length is 12 residues. A single record per CDR3 protein comes from TCRdb applying MiXCR to the RT-PCR reads. The repertoire holds more than 75,000 distinct CDR3 sequences, with 5% as singletons. The sequencing sample was made of blood, either unsorted or a sorted T cell fraction (not recorded which). This chain uses TRBV2 with TRBJ2-2; possibly TRBD2 for D (5 bases). The receptor was isolated from a human donor who was either an allogeneic HSCT recipient or a stem cell or donor lymphocyte infusion donor (not recorded which). It is not recorded whose cells these are; they may come from a transplant donor. The CDR3 bases are TGTGCCAGCAGGAGGGAAGCCGGGGAGCTGTTTTTT. This codes for CASRREAGELFF.